This T cell receptor beta chain was found in a study of T-cell memory formation after mild COVID-19. Whole-study context: There were largely donor-specific TCR clusters.

The CDR3 contains 14 residues. V was pared by 4 bases and J by 6 bases, with 4 bases of the junction left unmatched. Broader study findings: Contracting CD4+ clones were located mainly in CM and EM, and CD8+ clones in EMRA.

There are a few counts of this clonotype. Antigen: not known. One entry per CDR3 protein, called by TCRdb with MiXCR from the 5' RACE reads. The table has about 290,000 distinct CDR3 sequences, 15% to 20% seen once. The TCR originated in a man between 18 and 29 years old who had mild COVID-19 (a few samples of this study predate the infection). Cell type and time point are not known. Sequencing input: PBMCs or a T cell subset sorted from them (not recorded which). The V gene is TRBV12-3 or TRBV12-4, the J gene TRBJ2-2, with 8 bases that match TRBD2. In DNA form, the CDR3 reads TGTGCCAGCAGTTCGGGGGGGGCCCCCGGGGAGCTGTTTTTT. It yields the protein CASSSGGAPGELFF.